This TCR beta chain was identified in a study of radiotherapy plus CTLA-4 blockade in lung cancer. Study-level findings and limits: Radiotherapy with ipilimumab was followed by blood expansion of tumor-derived clones.

This CDR3 region has 16 residues. V dropped 0 bases and J dropped 8 bases, with 18 bases sitting between them. In germline, CDR1 is SGHNT, CDR2 YYREEE (reference sequence). Assay: immunoSEQ multiplex PCR; the TCRdb copy retains only in-frame clones and omits some. Of approximately 33,000 clones in the sample, around 73% were seen once. Remarks on this clone: What it binds is unknown.

The sequencing here drew on peripheral blood, taken from a patient treated with radiotherapy plus ipilimumab. The clonotype comes from a human donor with non-small cell lung cancer who had stable disease on radiotherapy plus ipilimumab. V usage is TRBV5-4 and J usage is TRBJ2-1; D is perhaps TRBD2 (7 bases). CDR3 nucleotides: TGTGCCAGCAGCTTGGATCCGGGGGGCTTTTCCGATGAGCAGTTCTTC. It translates to CASSLDPGGFSDEQFF.